This T cell receptor beta chain was sequenced for a study of blood T cell repertoires in COVID-19. Study overall: Acute and convalescent COVID-19 samples came from the United States, Italy and Spain.

The CDR3 sequence is 18 residues long. Germline CDR1 is SGHNT and CDR2 is YENEEA. Trimming pared 0 bases from V and 0 bases from J, leaving 18 bases between. The repertoire was sequenced with immunoSEQ multiplex PCR; TCRdb's copy has only in-frame clones and lacks some. The table has 45,000 to 55,000 clones, approximately 84% seen once. The receptor comes from a human donor with active or convalescent COVID-19. The donor label of this sample is uncertain. This rearrangement joins TRBV11-3 to TRBJ2-7; tentatively, D is TRBD2 (6 bases). The sequenced sample was peripheral blood. The CDR3 reads CASSLDPLAGQSSYEQYF. CDR3 in DNA: TGTGCCAGCAGCTTAGATCCCTTGGCGGGGCAGAGCTCCTACGAGCAGTACTTC.